Presented here are 28 T cell receptor beta chains from one specimen sequenced in a study of OX40 agonist ivuxolimab in advanced cancers. The repertoire was sequenced with immunoSEQ multiplex PCR; TCRdb's copy has only in-frame clones and lacks some. The sample has 50,000 to 70,000 clones; 85% to 90% are singletons. This sample comprised CD4+ or CD8+ T cells sorted from blood, obtained in a trial of the OX40 agonist ivuxolimab. Source of these receptors: an adult with an advanced solid tumor such as melanoma, head and neck, liver or kidney cancer.

The V and J genes are TRBV29-1 and TRBJ2-5; D ambiguous. The last part of the DNA fits TRBJ2-7 better; the J call may be wrong. The CDR3 length is 11 residues. Germline CDR1 is SQVTM and CDR2 is ANQGSEA. CDR3 in amino acids: CSVGGGYEQYF. The DNA of the CDR3 is TGCAGCGTGGGTGGCGGCTACGAGCAGTACTTC.

The chain carries TRBV27 and TRBJ2-1; D is ambiguous. Trimming pared 7 bases from V and 7 bases from J, leaving 8 bases between. Per germline, CDR1 MNHEY and CDR2 SMNVEV (reference sequence). This CDR3 has 11 amino acids. The CDR3 nucleotides are TGTGCCAGCACCTCCTCAAATGAGCAGTTCTTC. Its translation is CASTSSNEQFF.

The chain uses TRBV27 and TRBJ2-7, with 10 nucleotides matching TRBD2. Germline loops: CDR1 MNHEY, CDR2 SMNVEV (reference sequence). V lost 7 bases and J lost 7; bases outside the gene matches: 7. This CDR3 is built from 13 residues. CDR3 nucleotides: TGTGCCAGCACCAGGCTAGCGGGAGAGGAGCAGTACTTC. It is translated as CASTRLAGEEQYF.

The chain uses TRBV28 and TRBJ1-6; TRBD1 matches at 11 bases. The CDR3 is made up of 17 amino acids. V dropped 7 bases and J dropped 9; count of bases not matched to a gene: 14. The germline gives CDR1 MDHEN, CDR2 SYDVKM. CDR3 sequence: CASKDRGLRVISSPLHF. The CDR3 nucleotides are TGTGCCAGCAAGGACAGGGGGCTAAGGGTAATTAGTTCACCCCTCCACTTT.

This clone came up once. The rearrangement joins TRBV11-2 to TRBJ2-7; D is uncertain. The CDR3 consists of 14 residues. V lost 2 bases and J 4 bases, leaving 12 bases between the germline ends. Germline lookup yields CDR1 SGHAT and CDR2 FQNNGV. The CDR3 region has the DNA TGTGCCAGCAGCTTACCACGACGCTTATACGAGCAGTACTTC. This encodes CASSLPRRLYEQYF.

This clone came up once. This chain joins TRBV5-6 and TRBJ2-7; 7 bases match TRBD1. The CDR3 extends over 14 amino acids. CDR1 is SGHDT, CDR2 YYEEEE, per germline. V trimming: 4 bases; J trimming: 3 bases; junction bases outside the gene matches: 7. This CDR3 reads CASSPRDSLYEQYF. CDR3 DNA: TGTGCCAGCAGCCCCCGGGACAGCCTCTACGAGCAGTACTTC.

The chain links TRBV13 to TRBJ2-3; D remains unclear. The V gene lost 1 base and the J gene lost 3 bases, with 11 bases spanning the gap. This CDR3 has 15 amino acids. Germline V gene sequence: CDR1 PRHDT, CDR2 FYEKMQ (reference sequence). CDR3 region: CASSLDQRDTDTQYF. CDR3 bases: TGTGCCAGCAGCTTAGATCAAAGGGATACAGATACGCAGTATTTT.

The chain employs TRBV5-1 and TRBJ1-2, with 8 positions matching TRBD1. Losses at the gene ends were 4 bases for V and 3 bases for J; bases not matched to a gene: 2. Per germline, CDR1 SGHRS and CDR2 YFSETQ. This CDR3 spans 13 amino acids. CDR3 in DNA: TGCGCCAGCAGCCCGGGACAGGACTATGGCTACACCTTC. Translated, it gives CASSPGQDYGYTF.

V and J are TRBV11-3 and TRBJ1-1; D gene uncertain. Trimming left V 8 bases short and J 2 bases short, with 21 bases between. This CDR3 comprises 16 residues. CDR1 SGHNT and CDR2 YENEEA come from the germline V gene. CDR3 DNA sequence: TGTGCCAGCGGGATCGCCCCCGCCCGGACCAACACTGAAGCTTTCTTT. Translation gives CASGIAPARTNTEAFF.

With regard to this clone: The identical CDR3 is also encoded by other nucleotide sequences in the sample. The V and J genes are TRBV5-4 and TRBJ2-3; D is unclear. This CDR3 spans 12 amino acids. V was cut by 1 base and J by 2 bases, with 2 bases left in between. Per the germline V gene, CDR1 is SGHNT and CDR2 is YYREEE (reference sequence). As DNA, the CDR3 is TGTGCCAGCAGCTTGAACACAGATACGCAGTATTTT. It encodes CASSLNTDTQYF.

The chain is built from TRBV27 and TRBJ2-5; D possibly uses TRBD1 or TRBD2 (5 bases each). Trimming shortened V by 9 bases and J by 2 bases, and 19 bases separated the two germline ends. Germline lookup yields CDR1 MNHEY and CDR2 SMNVEV (reference sequence). The CDR3 covers 15 residues. The CDR3 nucleotides read TGTGCCAGTCGTGACCGCAGGGAGTGGCAAGAGACCCAGTACTTC. Translating gives CASRDRREWQETQYF.

This chain uses TRBV19 with TRBJ1-5; 10 positions agree with TRBD1. V dropped 7 bases and J dropped 2; count of bases not matched to a gene: 5. Germline loops: CDR1 LNHDA, CDR2 SQIVND (reference sequence). The CDR3 runs 15 residues. The CDR3 coding sequence is TGTGCCAGTAATGCCGGGACAGGGGGCAATCAGCCCCAGCATTTT. Translated: CASNAGTGGNQPQHF.

This clone was seen a few times. The V gene is TRBV7-7, the J gene TRBJ1-4; 7 positions agree with TRBD1. The CDR3 contains 14 residues. Per the germline V gene, CDR1 is SSHAT and CDR2 is FNYEAQ (reference sequence). The V and J ends lost 1 base and 5 bases, in that order; junction bases with no gene match: 1. CDR3 nucleotide sequence: TGTGCCAGCAGCTTAGGCAGGGGGAATGAAAAACTGTTTTTT. Its protein is CASSLGRGNEKLFF.

The chain employs TRBV27 and TRBJ1-2; D not certain. Between the trimmed V and J ends, which lost 5 bases and 1 base, there was a span of 14 bases. The CDR3 has 15 amino acids. Germline values: CDR1 MNHEY, CDR2 SMNVEV (reference sequence). The CDR3 loop reads CASSPAGPFNYGYTF. Here the CDR3 DNA reads TGTGCCAGCAGTCCTGCAGGACCATTTAACTATGGCTACACCTTC.

The rearrangement joins TRBV7-8 to TRBJ2-2; 10 nucleotides match TRBD2. The V gene's germline CDR1 is SGHVS and CDR2 FQNEAQ. The length of the CDR3 is 16 residues. The junction had 7 bases not matched to a gene; V was cut back by 5 bases and J by 4 bases. CDR3 sequence: CASSRALAGVTGELFF. Here the CDR3 DNA reads TGTGCCAGCAGCCGTGCGCTAGCGGGAGTCACCGGGGAGCTGTTTTTT.

The chain uses TRBV7-9 and TRBJ1-1; maybe TRBD1 (6 bases). V lost 5 bases and J lost 3, with 16 bases in between. CDR3 length: 15 residues. The germline V gene has CDR1 SEHNR and CDR2 FQNEAQ (reference sequence). The CDR3 protein is CASSPTRGGDTEAFF. The CDR3 DNA sequence: TGTGCCAGCAGCCCGACAAGGGGGGGGGACACTGAAGCTTTCTTT.

The chain joins TRBV7-8 to TRBJ2-2; 7 bases agree with TRBD2. Trimming took 2 bases from V and 7 from J; bases not matched to a gene: 1. CDR1 is SGHVS and CDR2 is FQNEAQ in the germline V gene. The CDR3 contains 13 residues. The CDR3 DNA reads as TGTGCCAGCAGCTTACCGGGAGGCGGGGAGCTGTTTTTT. Protein sequence: CASSLPGGGELFF.

This chain connects TRBV7-9 to TRBJ2-1, with 7 nucleotides matching TRBD2. V was pared by 4 bases and J by 1 base, with 16 bases of the junction left unmatched. CDR3 length: 19 residues. CDR1 SEHNR and CDR2 FQNEAQ come from the germline V gene (reference sequence). DNA of the CDR3: TGTGCCAGCAGCTCTACTAGCGAACTTCTCGAGGGGTCCTACAATGAGCAGTTCTTC. Its protein is CASSSTSELLEGSYNEQFF.

This clone was seen more than once but under ten times. The rearrangement uses TRBV9 and TRBJ1-1; no definite D call. CDR1 is SGDLS and CDR2 is YYNGEE in the germline V gene. Trimming left V 0 bases short and J 1 base short, with 13 bases between. CDR3 length: 16 residues. CDR3 in DNA: TGTGCCAGCAGCGTAGGGACCGGGATGTCGAACACTGAAGCTTTCTTT. The encoded protein is CASSVGTGMSNTEAFF.

The V call is TRBV27, the J call TRBJ2-7, with no clear D. This CDR3 is built from 14 residues. Germline V lookup: CDR1 MNHEY, CDR2 SMNVEV (reference sequence). V was pared by 6 bases and J by 4 bases, with 16 bases between. The DNA for the CDR3 is TGTGCCAGCAGACCCAAGGGTGGTGGGTACGAGCAGTACTTC. It translates to CASRPKGGGYEQYF.

This clone was observed a few times. V usage is TRBV7-6 and J usage is TRBJ1-5; possibly TRBD1 for D (5 bases). Trimming pared 2 bases from V and 4 bases from J, leaving 6 bases between. Germline values: CDR1 SGHVS, CDR2 FNYEAQ. This CDR3 has 13 amino acids. CDR3 sequence reads: CASSLRGNQPQHF. CDR3 in DNA: TGTGCCAGCAGCTTACGGGGGAATCAGCCCCAGCATTTT. Looking up the rest from reference TRBV7-6 and TRBJ1-5 gives the full variable domain: GAGVSQSPRYKVTKRGQDVALRCDPISGHVSLYWYRQALGQGPEFLTYFNYEAQQDKSGLPNDRFSAERPEGSISTLTIQRTEQRDSAMYRCASSLRGNQPQHFGDGTRLSIL.

This chain connects TRBV19 to TRBJ2-3, with 7 bases that match TRBD1. The germline V gene has CDR1 LNHDA and CDR2 SQIVND (reference sequence). V shed 7 bases, J shed 0 bases, and the junction held 7 bases outside the gene matches. The CDR3 extends over 15 amino acids. CDR3 amino acids: CASKEMGQSTDTQYF. CDR3 bases: TGTGCCAGTAAGGAAATGGGACAGAGCACAGATACGCAGTATTTT.

The chain employs TRBV5-1 and TRBJ2-7, with 10 positions matching TRBD2. The CDR3 has 16 residues. The junction had 11 bases not matched to a gene; V was cut back by 4 bases and J by 4 bases. CDR1 and CDR2 from the germline V gene are SGHRS and YFSETQ. The CDR3 reads CASSPRRSSGGYEQYF. The CDR3 DNA sequence: TGCGCCAGCAGCCCGAGGAGGAGTAGCGGGGGGTACGAGCAGTACTTC.

This chain links TRBV13 with TRBJ2-3; a possible D gene is TRBD1 (6 bases). CDR1 is PRHDT and CDR2 is FYEKMQ in the germline V gene (reference sequence). This CDR3 region has 16 residues. Trimming removed 5 bases from V and 0 bases from J, with 15 bases in between. CDR3 in DNA: TGTGCCAGCAGCCCACCGACCAGGGGAAGCACAGATACGCAGTATTTT. Encoded protein: CASSPPTRGSTDTQYF.

A few counts support this clone. The V call is TRBV7-9, the J call TRBJ2-7; D is undetermined. The CDR3 has 11 amino acids. From germline, CDR1 is SEHNR and CDR2 FQNEAQ (reference sequence). V gave up 2 bases and J gave up 5 bases, with 4 bases separating them. The CDR3 loop reads CASSLQDEQYF. CDR3 DNA: TGTGCCAGCAGCTTACAGGACGAGCAGTACTTC.

The V gene is TRBV27, the J gene TRBJ2-7; TRBD2 might be the D (6 bases). Germline assignment: CDR1 MNHEY and CDR2 SMNVEV (reference sequence). V was trimmed by 5 bases and J by 0 bases, leaving 11 bases between them. The CDR3 loop spans 14 amino acids. The CDR3 DNA follows: TGTGCCAGCAGTAGCCTGGGAGGCTCCTACGAGCAGTACTTC. Protein: CASSSLGGSYEQYF.

The chain carries TRBV5-5 and TRBJ1-1, with 8 nucleotides matching TRBD1. Unmatched junction bases numbered 12, after V lost 4 bases and J lost 4 bases. The CDR3 extends over 16 amino acids. Germline V CDR1 and CDR2: SGHKS, YYEKEE (reference sequence). CDR3 protein: CASSQRRTGLVTEAFF. The CDR3 DNA follows: TGTGCCAGCAGCCAGCGCCGGACAGGGCTCGTCACTGAAGCTTTCTTT.

The CDR3 DNA reads TGTGCCAGCAGCTTAGCACTGGGCGGAGAGACCCAGTACTTC. Protein sequence: CASSLALGGETQYF. The V gene is TRBV7-9, the J gene TRBJ2-5; D is uncertain. V was cut by 0 bases and J by 4 bases, with 9 bases left in between. Germline V gene data show CDR1 as SEHNR and CDR2 as FQNEAQ (reference sequence). The CDR3 length is 14 residues.